Listed here are 3 T cell receptor beta chains from one sample, sequenced in a study of low-dose radiotherapy and immunotherapy resistance in tumors. TRAV- and TRBV-specific primers, spanning alpha and beta chains, primed first-strand cDNA. PCR amplification of the TCRs was performed with Phusion for 20 PCR cycles, and it relied on a constant-region primer together with a V-primer adapter. From the reads, TCRdb called clonotypes with MiXCR, one entry per CDR3 protein. This table holds 9,700 or so distinct CDR3 sequences, roughly 80% found once. These receptors all come from a human donor with advanced metastatic prostate, ovarian, gallbladder or colorectal cancer (not recorded which). This table probably holds off-target reads from a library built for another chain.

This rearrangement joins TRBV12-3 or TRBV12-4 to TRBJ2-1; 8 bases agree with TRBD2. There are 15 residues in the CDR3. V lost 6 bases, J lost 0 bases, and 4 bases stayed unmatched. The CDR3 loop reads CASSTGTSSYNEQFF. CDR3 DNA sequence: TGTGCCAGCAGCACCGGGACTAGCTCCTACAATGAGCAGTTCTTC.

This clonotype showed up just once. J is TRBJ2-7 and V is TRBV29-1; TRBD1 matches 9 bases. CDR3 length: 12 amino acids. Losses at the gene ends were 6 bases for V and 7 bases for J; bases not matched to a gene: 7. CDR1 is SQVTM and CDR2 is ANQGSEA in the germline V gene. This chain's CDR3 is CSVTGGAKEQYF. DNA of the CDR3: TGCAGCGTCACAGGGGGCGCAAAAGAGCAGTACTTC.

This clonotype was recorded only once. The chain has TRBV5-5 and TRBJ2-7; 11 nucleotides line up with TRBD1. The trim removed 0 bases at V and 0 bases at J, leaving 5 bases unmatched. Germline V gene sequence: CDR1 SGHKS, CDR2 YYEKEE (reference sequence). The CDR3 spans 17 residues. The CDR3 sequence: CASSLEGTGGPSYEQYF. CDR3 nucleotides: TGTGCCAGCAGCTTGGAAGGGACAGGGGGACCCTCCTACGAGCAGTACTTC.